This T cell receptor (beta chain) was sequenced in a study of blood T cell repertoires in COVID-19. In the study overall: Italy, Spain and the United States were the sources of the convalescent and acute COVID-19 samples. Sources were T cells, B-cell-depleted T cells, or PBMCs; the material itself was cDNA or gDNA.

Methods used by the authors: Amplification of reference gene primers provided the estimated nucleated cell counts. Only in-frame clones appear in the TCRdb table, and some are missing; sequencing was by immunoSEQ multiplex PCR. The V and J calls and clone size come from that table; D and trimming were worked out from the DNA. The data show about 200,000 clones, around nine tenths seen once. V dropped 1 base and J dropped 0 bases, with 12 bases sitting between them. The CDR3 spans 16 residues. Germline V gene data show CDR1 as SEHNR and CDR2 as FQNEAQ (reference sequence). The clonotype originates from a man aged 18 to 30 with active or convalescent COVID-19. This chain joins TRBV7-9 and TRBJ1-1; D may be TRBD1 (5 bases). Sequenced: peripheral blood. CDR3 region: CASSLVGPGMNTEAFF. The CDR3 coding sequence is TGTGCCAGCAGCTTAGTGGGGCCAGGGATGAACACTGAAGCTTTCTTT.